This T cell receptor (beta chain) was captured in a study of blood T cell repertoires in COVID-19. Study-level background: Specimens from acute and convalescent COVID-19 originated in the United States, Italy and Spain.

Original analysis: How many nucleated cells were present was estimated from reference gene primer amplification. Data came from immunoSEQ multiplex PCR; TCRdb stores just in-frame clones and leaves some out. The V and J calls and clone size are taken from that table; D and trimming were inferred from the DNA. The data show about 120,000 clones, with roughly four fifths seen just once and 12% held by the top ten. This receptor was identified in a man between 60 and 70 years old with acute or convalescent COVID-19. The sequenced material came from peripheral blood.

The CDR3 sequence is CASSQMGLTEQYF. CDR3 bases: TGTGCCAGCAGCCAGATGGGACTAACCGAGCAGTACTTC. The V gene is TRBV3-1 (or the pseudogene TRBV3-2), the J gene TRBJ2-7, with 7 bases matching TRBD2. The CDR3 extends over 13 amino acids. Germline V gene data show CDR1 as LGHDT and CDR2 as YNNKEL (reference sequence). The junction had 5 bases not matched to a gene; V was cut back by 3 bases and J by 6 bases.